The next 2 T cell receptor beta chains were all read from a single sample in a study of regulatory T cells in long-lasting Graves disease. Indicated time point: newly diagnosed GD, antithyroid drugs for less than 3 months. There was RNA extracted from PBMCs, and the TCR library was made from it. Researchers made TCR beta libraries by using iRepertoire HTBI primers and running Arm-PCR on CDR3 regions. TCRdb redid the calling of the multiplex PCR reads with MiXCR, one entry per CDR3 protein. The table includes about 360,000 distinct CDR3 sequences, 15% to 20% detected once. The data were also submitted as part of a second study, on T cells in Graves' hyperthyroidism and ophthalmopathy.

Source: peripheral blood mononuclear cells (PBMCs), taken at new diagnosis, from a patient treated with antithyroid drugs. The origin of the receptors is a woman under 30 with Graves disease.

This clonotype was counted at least ten times. The chain employs TRBV6-2 or TRBV6-3 and TRBJ2-7; 11 bases map to TRBD2. The CDR3 runs 15 residues. Germline V lookup: CDR1 MNHEY, CDR2 SVGEGT. Unmatched junction bases numbered 6, after V lost 6 bases and J lost 2 bases. CDR3 in amino acids: CASRHLLAGAYEQYF. The CDR3 nucleotides are TGTGCCAGCAGACATTTACTAGCGGGAGCCTACGAGCAGTACTTC.

This clonotype was seen repeatedly, ten times or more. V and J are TRBV6-2 or TRBV6-3 and TRBJ1-2; the D gene is possibly TRBD1 (6 bases). The CDR3 is made up of 13 amino acids. V lost 4 bases to trimming and J lost 8 bases, with 14 bases between them. In germline, CDR1 is MNHEY, CDR2 SVGEGT. The CDR3: CASSLQGPRGYTF. CDR3 in DNA: TGTGCCAGCAGTTTACAGGGCCCCAGAGGCTACACCTTC.